This entry lists 4 T cell receptor beta chains sequenced from one sample in a study of blood T cell repertoires in COVID-19 (dated by TCRdb to the early 2020s). Library creation used the immunoSEQ multiplex PCR assay. This immuneACCESS table, as held by TCRdb, lists in-frame sequences with V and J called but not all clones. Of the missing ones, under half trace to an unresolved V gene in checked studies; the others have no known cause. The sample table shows roughly 180,000 clones, and roughly 85% are seen once. Together, the top ten hold approximately 5.4% of the sample. Input material: peripheral blood. These receptor sequences come from a woman in her fifties or sixties with COVID-19, enrolled during active disease.

This chain links TRBV11-2 with TRBJ1-2; 7 nucleotides line up with TRBD1. CDR1 and CDR2 from the germline V gene are SGHAT and FQNNGV. The CDR3 covers 17 residues. V dropped 0 bases and J dropped 4; count of bases not matched to a gene: 11. CDR3 protein: CASSLDQWETGFYGYTF. The DNA of the CDR3 is TGTGCCAGCAGCTTAGATCAGTGGGAGACAGGGTTCTATGGCTACACCTTC.

The V gene is TRBV7-2, the J gene TRBJ2-5; the D gene is possibly TRBD1 (5 bases). Germline V CDR1 and CDR2: SGHTA, FQGNSA. The CDR3 contains 16 residues. V lost 1 base, J lost 4 bases, and 16 bases lay in between. For the CDR3, the DNA is TGTGCCAGCAGCTTAGGCCCCCCTTTAAGGGGAGAGACCCAGTACTTC. It is translated as CASSLGPPLRGETQYF.

The chain joins TRBV7-3 to TRBJ1-3; D is unresolved. The CDR3 is made up of 15 amino acids. From germline, CDR1 is SGHTA and CDR2 FQGTGA. V was shortened by 5 bases and J by 4 bases, with 15 bases between the two germline ends. This CDR3 is CASSPLGIRGNTIYF. The CDR3 DNA follows: TGTGCCAGCAGCCCCCTCGGGATCCGCGGAAACACCATATATTTT.

The chain employs TRBV28 and TRBJ2-7; 11 nucleotides align to TRBD1. The length of the CDR3 is 14 residues. Germline V lookup: CDR1 MDHEN, CDR2 SYDVKM. V trimming: 7 bases; J trimming: 6 bases; junction bases outside the gene matches: 8. The CDR3, as DNA: TGTGCCAGCACCACCGGGACAGGGGGATTCGAGCAGTACTTC. Its translation: CASTTGTGGFEQYF.